A selection of T cell receptor beta chains follows, all from one sample in a study of T cells in localized non-small cell lung cancer. The assay was immunoSEQ multiplex PCR, and TCRdb's table has in-frame clones only and misses some. The sample has some 15,000 clones, roughly 90% seen once; the top ten hold 1.2%. The sequencing here drew on peripheral blood mononuclear cells, taken before any cancer treatment. These receptor sequences come from a woman aged 35-75 years with stage III lung adenocarcinoma. Both conserved end residues are part of each CDR3. A D gene is named only where the DNA matches it firmly. The listing skips clone size in some rows; elsewhere it reads once, few, many or a size class.

>TRBJ2-7|-|TRBV4-1|-
TGCGCCAGCAGCCACCAACTTTCCCCTTCCTACGAGCAGTACTTC
CASSHQLSPSYEQYF
>TRBJ2-7|-|TRBV2|-
TGTGCCAGCAGGGGCCGAAAGTGGGTCCGTTATGGGACTTACTACGAGCAGTACTTC
CASRGRKWVRYGTYYEQYF
>TRBJ1-5|-|TRBV27|-
TGTGCCAGCAGGACTCTTACCCATGGCAATCAGCCCCAGCATTTT
CASRTLTHGNQPQHF
>TRBJ1-2|-|TRBV28|few
TGTGCCAGCAGTTCCTGGGGGCAGGATGGCTACACCTTC
CASSSWGQDGYTF
>TRBJ1-5|-|TRBV18|-
TGTGCCAGCTCACCACTCGGGTCGACTGGGCAGCCCCAGCATTTT
CASSPLGSTGQPQHF
>TRBJ2-1|TRBD2|TRBV2|-
TGTGCCAGCAGTGAGGGCGGGGGGGAGAATGAGCAGTTCTTC
CASSEGGGENEQFF
>TRBJ2-1|-|TRBV5-1|-
TGCGCCAGCAGCTGGGTCCGAGGGGCCTACAATGAGCAGTTCTTC
CASSWVRGAYNEQFF
>TRBJ1-5|-|TRBV4-2|-
TGTGCCAGCAGCCAAGATTTCGAGGGGCATCAGCCCCAGCATTTT
CASSQDFEGHQPQHF
>TRBJ2-2|-|TRBV10-3|-
TGTGCCATCACCGGGACGACCGGGGAGCTGTTTTTT
CAITGTTGELFF
>TRBJ1-2|-|TRBV19|few
TGTGCCAGTAGTATCAGGGAGATCGGCGGCTACACCTTC
CASSIREIGGYTF
>TRBJ1-6|TRBD1|TRBV6-5|-
TGTGCCAGCAGAACAGGGGCTAGGGTCTCACCCCTCCACTTT
CASRTGARVSPLHF
>TRBJ1-1|-|TRBV19|-
TGTGCCAGTAGTATAGGGTCCCGTACACATGAAGCTTTCTTT
CASSIGSRTHEAFF
>TRBJ1-2|-|TRBV5-1|-
TGCGCCAGCAGCAGCGAGGGAGCGCCGCGATATGGCTACACCTTC
CASSSEGAPRYGYTF
>TRBJ1-1|TRBD1|TRBV2|-
TGTGCCAGCAGTGGCCCCGGGACAGGGGGTAGCGCTTTCTTT
CASSGPGTGGSAFF
>TRBJ2-4|-|TRBV11-3|-
TGTGCCAGCAGCTTAGGGGACAAAGACATTCAGTACTTC
CASSLGDKDIQYF
>TRBJ2-1|-|TRBV9|-
TGTGCCAGCAGCGTAGACGGGGGGCGCGACGATGAGCAGTTCTTC
CASSVDGGRDDEQFF
>TRBJ2-2|-|TRBV19|-
TGTGCCAGTAGTCCCACATGGACTCTAGGCCGGACCGGGGAGCTGTTTTTT
CASSPTWTLGRTGELFF
>TRBJ2-5|TRBD2|TRBV6-5|-
TGTGCCAGCAGTTACTCCATAGCGGGGGAAGAGACCCAGTACTTC
CASSYSIAGEETQYF
>TRBJ2-1|TRBD1|TRBV2|-
TGTGCCAGCAGTGAGTTCGGGACAGGGATATACAATGAGCAGTTCTTC
CASSEFGTGIYNEQFF
>TRBJ2-7|TRBD1|TRBV18|-
TGTGCCAGCTCTACAGACAGGGGGTGGTACGAGCAGTACTTC
CASSTDRGWYEQYF
>TRBJ2-5|-|TRBV29-1|-
TGCAGCGTTGAAGTATTCAGGGAGACCCAGTACTTC
CSVEVFRETQYF
>TRBJ2-1|-|TRBV5-1|-
TGCGCCAGCAGCTTAAGCCAGGAGCAGTTCTTC
CASSLSQEQFF
>TRBJ2-7|TRBD1|TRBV2|-
TGTGCCAGCAGTAGGACAGGGGATCGTGGCAACGAGCAGTACTTC
CASSRTGDRGNEQYF
>TRBJ2-7|TRBD2|TRBV29-1|-
TGCAGCGTTGCTCTAGCGGGGCACTCCGTCTGGGGCGAGCAGTACTTC
CSVALAGHSVWGEQYF
>TRBJ1-2|TRBD1|TRBV4-1|few
TGCGCCAGCAGCCTAGGGACAGGGGGCTTAGGGGGCTACACCTTC
CASSLGTGGLGGYTF
>TRBJ2-2|TRBD1|TRBV18|-
TGTGCCAGCTCACCACTGAATGCCGGGACAGGGATCACCGGGGAGCTGTTTTTT
CASSPLNAGTGITGELFF
>TRBJ2-2|-|TRBV19|-
TGTGCCAGTAGTACGGGCAGCAACACCGGGGAGCTGTTTTTT
CASSTGSNTGELFF
>TRBJ2-1|TRBD2|TRBV5-1|-
TGCGCCAGCAGCTTGGTTTCGTTGGCGGGAGGCCAGGACGGTGAGCAGTTCTTC
CASSLVSLAGGQDGEQFF
>TRBJ2-2|-|TRBV11-1|-
TGTGCCAGCAGCTTAGCAAACAGAAACACCGGGGAGCTGTTTTTT
CASSLANRNTGELFF
>TRBJ1-5|-|TRBV19|-
TGTGCCAGTAGTATTGCGAGGACGGATCAGCCCCAGCATTTT
CASSIARTDQPQHF
>TRBJ2-7|TRBD2|TRBV2|-
TGTGCCAGCAGTGCATCTAGCGGGAGTTCCTCTTACGAGCAGTACTTC
CASSASSGSSSYEQYF
>TRBJ2-7|-|TRBV7-8|-
TGTGCCAGCACCGATAACCGGGACACTAGCTCCTACGAGCAGTACTTC
CASTDNRDTSSYEQYF
>TRBJ2-7|-|TRBV7-9|-
TGTGCCAGCAGCTTATCAGGGAGCTCCTACGAGCAGTACTTC
CASSLSGSSYEQYF
>TRBJ1-5|-|TRBV5-8|-
TGTGCCAGCAGCAGCCGGGGGACGACTCGCGGGCCCCAGCATTTT
CASSSRGTTRGPQHF
>TRBJ2-5|-|TRBV12-5|-
TGTGCTAGTGGTTTGGTACAACCGGGGGTCGGGGAGACCCAGTACTTC
CASGLVQPGVGETQYF
>TRBJ2-1|-|TRBV6-1|-
TGTGCCAGCAGTGAAAGGGAGAGCTCCTACAATGAGCAGTTCTTC
CASSERESSYNEQFF
>TRBJ2-2|-|TRBV10-3|-
TGTGCCATCGGCAACCGGTCTACCGGGGAGCTGTTTTTT
CAIGNRSTGELFF
>TRBJ1-1|TRBD1|TRBV6-6|-
TGTGCCAGCAGTCTACAGGGGAATATGAACACTGAAGCTTTCTTT
CASSLQGNMNTEAFF